This T cell receptor beta chain came from a study of shared clonotypes between healthy human individuals. Sequencing used immunoSEQ multiplex PCR; TCRdb keeps in-frame clones, though not all of them. Of approximately 340,000 clones listed, 74% were seen once; the top ten hold 10%. This clonotype was sampled from a man younger than 45 in good health. The material sequenced was memory CD4+ T cells sorted from blood. Subset here: CD45RA-negative fraction.

In DNA, the CDR3 is TGTGCCAGCAGGAATCACCGTCGGGACAGGGGCAACACTGAAGCTTTCTTT. Translated: CASRNHRRDRGNTEAFF. The V and J genes are TRBV11-2 and TRBJ1-1; the match to TRBD1 covers 10 bases. This CDR3 comprises 17 residues. The germline V gene has CDR1 SGHAT and CDR2 FQNNGV. Losses at the gene ends were 6 bases for V and 2 bases for J; bases not matched to a gene: 12.